This TCR beta chain was found in a study of CD8+CD57+ T cells in acquired aplastic anemia. Genomic DNA served as template for TCR beta VDJ and CDR3 profiling. Using its own MiXCR run on the reads, TCRdb lists one record per CDR3 protein. This repertoire shows over 100,000 distinct CDR3 sequences, around two fifths found once; its top ten account for 8.4%. This clonotype was detected many times. In germline, CDR1 is SGHKS, CDR2 YYEKEE (reference sequence). This CDR3 is built from 16 residues. Trimming removed 0 bases from V and 2 bases from J, with 15 bases in between. The receptor comes from a human donor in good health, serving as a control. The V call is TRBV5-5, the J call TRBJ2-7, with D perhaps matching TRBD1 or TRBD2 (5 bases each). Sequencing was done on a sample of sorted CD4+, CD8+, or CD8+CD57+ T cells (not recorded which) from PBMCs. Here the CDR3 DNA reads TGTGCCAGCAGCTTGGGACTCCCTCGGGACGCCTACGAGCAGTACTTC. Protein: CASSLGLPRDAYEQYF.